Listed below are T cell receptor beta chains from one sample, sequenced in a study of CD8 T cells in Susac syndrome. Using its own MiXCR run on the immunoSEQ multiplex PCR reads, TCRdb lists one record per CDR3 protein. Of around 80,000 distinct CDR3 sequences in the sample, approximately 94% were seen once. The sample comprised CD8+ T cells from PBMCs. The receptors stem from a human donor with Susac syndrome. Both conserved end residues are part of each CDR3. D genes are given only for firm matches. The size of a clone is reported for some rows only, either as once, few or many, or as a class for expanded clones.

j_call d_call clone_size v_call cdr3_nt cdr3_aa
TRBJ1-5 . . TRBV30 TGTGCCTGGAGTGTAGGAGGGACGCATCAGCCCCAGCATTTT CAWSVGGTHQPQHF
TRBJ2-5 TRBD1 . TRBV19 TGTGCCAGTAGTATGTGGACAGGGTTAGGAGAGACCCAGTACTTC CASSMWTGLGETQYF
TRBJ2-7 . . TRBV13 TGTGCCAGCAGACCTGGAGGGAGCTCCCACGAGCAGTACTTC CASRPGGSSHEQYF
TRBJ1-1 . . TRBV29-1 TGCAGCGTTGAGTGGAGCATGAACACTGAAGCTTTCTTT CSVEWSMNTEAFF
TRBJ1-2 . . TRBV6-2/TRBV6-3 TGTGCCAGCAGTTACTCTGAGACAGGTGCCCTCTATGGCTACACCTTC CASSYSETGALYGYTF
TRBJ1-4 . few TRBV7-2 TGTGCCAGCAGCTTAGGGGGGGCCGGTGAAAAACTGTTTTTT CASSLGGAGEKLFF
TRBJ2-7 TRBD1 . TRBV20-1 TGCAGTGCTCCCCGCACCCGACAGGGCTCCTACGAGCAGTACTTC CSAPRTRQGSYEQYF
TRBJ2-5 . . TRBV12-3/TRBV12-4 TGTGCCAGCAGTTCAACTGGGAATCGGCAAGAGACCCAGTACTTC CASSSTGNRQETQYF
TRBJ2-1 . . TRBV3-1 TGTGCCAGCAGCCAAGGAAGGGGTAACTACAATGAGCAGTTCTTC CASSQGRGNYNEQFF
TRBJ2-1 TRBD2 . TRBV5-1 TGCGCCAGCAGCTCGCAGACTAGCAAGGTTGGCGGGGAGCAGTTCTTC CASSSQTSKVGGEQFF
TRBJ1-4 . . TRBV6-1 TGTGCCAGCGGCAGGGGTAGAGCTAATGAAAAACTGTTTTTT CASGRGRANEKLFF
TRBJ1-1 . . TRBV12-3/TRBV12-4 TGTGCCAGCAGTTTAACGGTCGGGAACACTGAAGCTTTCTTT CASSLTVGNTEAFF
TRBJ1-1 . . TRBV6-2/TRBV6-3 TGTGCCAGCAGTTACGTAGAGACTGAAGCTTTCTTT CASSYVETEAFF
TRBJ2-7 . once TRBV4-2 TGTGCCAGCAGCCACGGGGCGGGGTCCTACGAGCAGTACTTC CASSHGAGSYEQYF
TRBJ2-1 . . TRBV11-2 TGTGCCAGCAGCTTAGATCTCGGCGGAATTGATGAGCAGTTCTTC CASSLDLGGIDEQFF
TRBJ1-5 . . TRBV10-2 TGCGCCAGCAGTGAGTCTGACACGGGGGTTTCCCAGCCCCAGCATTTT CASSESDTGVSQPQHF
TRBJ2-7 . once TRBV12-3/TRBV12-4 TGTGCCAGCAGTTTTAACGCAGGGGTGATCTACGAGCAGTACTTC CASSFNAGVIYEQYF
TRBJ2-1 TRBD2 . TRBV28 TGTGCCAGCAGTCAAGCGGGAGGACTTGGTCCATACAATGAGCAGTTCTTC CASSQAGGLGPYNEQFF
TRBJ1-1 . . TRBV4-2 TGTGCCAGCAGCCAACCTAACCTCAGAGACAGTGAAGCTTTCTTT CASSQPNLRDSEAFF
TRBJ2-7 . . TRBV5-1 TGCGCCAGCAGCTTGGAGGGGCTAAGCTCCTACGAGCAGTACTTC CASSLEGLSSYEQYF
TRBJ2-1 TRBD1 . TRBV4-3 TGCGCCAGCAGCCAAGGCCCGGCAGGGGGCCAAAATGAGCAGTTCTTC CASSQGPAGGQNEQFF
TRBJ1-1 . . TRBV5-6 TGTGCCAGCAGCTTGGCGAACACTGAAGCTTTCTTT CASSLANTEAFF
TRBJ2-1 TRBD2 once TRBV5-4 TGTGCCAGCAGCTTGTCGACTAGCGGGAGCACCGAGCAGTTCTTC CASSLSTSGSTEQFF
TRBJ1-5 . . TRBV7-6 TGTGCCAGCAGCTTGACAGCGGGGGATCTGCAGCCCCAGCATTTT CASSLTAGDLQPQHF
TRBJ1-2 . . TRBV27 TGTGCCAGCAGTTTATCTGGACAGAGGTATGGCTACACCTTC CASSLSGQRYGYTF
TRBJ1-1 . . TRBV27 TGTGCCAGCAGTCACCAGGGGCAGTTCGCTGAAGCTTTCTTT CASSHQGQFAEAFF
TRBJ2-7 . . TRBV14 TGTGCCAGCAGTATTATGGGCTCCTACGAGCAGTACTTC CASSIMGSYEQYF
TRBJ2-1 TRBD2 . TRBV20-1 TGCAGTGCTAGATCTAAGGGGACTAGGAGGGGTCGGGAGCAGTTCTTC CSARSKGTRRGREQFF
TRBJ1-5 . . TRBV5-4 TGTGCCAGCAGCTCTCATCCCCCTGGACGGGAAAATCAGCCCCAGCATTTT CASSSHPPGRENQPQHF
TRBJ1-2 TRBD1 once TRBV4-3 TGCGCCAGCAGCCAAGATGGCGTAGGGGGCCGAGAGGGCTACACCTTC CASSQDGVGGREGYTF
TRBJ1-1 . . TRBV5-1 TGCGCCAGCAGCTTGGGGCCAGGGGTGAACACTGAAGCTTTCTTT CASSLGPGVNTEAFF
TRBJ2-7 . . TRBV5-8 TGTGCCAGCAGCCACCTGAGCTCCTACGAGCAGTACTTC CASSHLSSYEQYF
TRBJ2-7 TRBD2 . TRBV11-2 TGTGCCAGCAGCTTAGGCCTAGCGGGAGGCTTCGGGGAGCAGTACTTC CASSLGLAGGFGEQYF
TRBJ2-2 . . TRBV4-3 TGCGCCAGCAGCCAAGGGTCTGGTTTTTTGCTGAGGGTCACCGGGGAGCTGTTTTTT CASSQGSGFLLRVTGELFF
TRBJ2-1 . . TRBV27 TGTGCCAGCAGTTTTGGGACCTACAATGAGCAGTTCTTC CASSFGTYNEQFF
TRBJ2-5 . . TRBV21-1 TGTGCCAGCAGCAGCGGGAGAAAGGAGACCCAGTACTTC CASSSGRKETQYF
TRBJ2-2 . . TRBV10-3 TGTGCCATCAGTGTCGGCGGAAACACCGGGGAGCTGTTTTTT CAISVGGNTGELFF
TRBJ1-3 . . TRBV12-3/TRBV12-4 TGTGCCAGCAGTTTCGACGCTCCTGCGGGCACCATATATTTT CASSFDAPAGTIYF
TRBJ2-7 . . TRBV20-1 TGCAGTGCGGGCGATCCTGGGAGGGGGGAGTGGCTAGGGGAGCAGTACTTC CSAGDPGRGEWLGEQYF
TRBJ1-2 . . TRBV7-9 TGTGCCAGCAGTTCCACTTTGAGGGGAGGAGGCTACACCTTC CASSSTLRGGGYTF
TRBJ2-1 . once TRBV5-6 TGTGCCAGCAGCTTACAGGGCGAGCAGTTCTTC CASSLQGEQFF
TRBJ2-7 TRBD2 . TRBV20-1 TGCAGTGCTAGAGGACTAGCGGGAGTGACCTACGAGCAGTACTTC CSARGLAGVTYEQYF
TRBJ1-1 . . TRBV11-2 TGTGCCAGCAGCTTCGGGCGGGGGTCGACTGAAGCTTTCTTT CASSFGRGSTEAFF
TRBJ2-2 TRBD1 . TRBV6-1 TGTGCCAGCAGTGCCGGGACAGGGGGCCGGACCGGGGAGCTGTTTTTT CASSAGTGGRTGELFF
TRBJ2-7 . . TRBV7-9 TGTGCCAGCAGCCCGTCGACCGTCCACGAGCAGTACTTC CASSPSTVHEQYF